The 24 T cell receptor beta chains listed next were all sequenced from one sample in a study of blood T cell repertoires in COVID-19 (dated by TCRdb to 2019 to 2021). Library preparation used the immunoSEQ multiplex PCR assay. As stored in TCRdb, this immuneACCESS dataset retains in-frame rearrangements with V and J assigned. A fraction of the clones does not appear; measured against another copy, unresolved V genes explain less than half of the discrepancy, and the remainder lacks a known reason. This sample gives 150,000 or so clones in total; 83% of them show up just once. The ten largest clones take up about 12% of the sample. Sequenced: peripheral blood. These receptors were taken from a woman aged 55 to 70 with COVID-19, enrolled during active disease.

The gene calls are TRBV6-1 and TRBJ1-5; D gene ambiguous. Germline V gene sequence: CDR1 MNHNS, CDR2 SASEGT. V was pared by 3 bases and J by 6 bases, with 9 bases between. This CDR3 spans 13 amino acids. As DNA, the CDR3 is TGTGCCAGCAGTGAGGGCCCAACTCAGCCCCAGCATTTT. Residues: CASSEGPTQPQHF.

The chain couples TRBV18 to TRBJ1-5; D gene unclear. Germline loops: CDR1 KGHSH, CDR2 LQKENI. The CDR3 totals 13 residues. V shed 5 bases and J shed 4 bases, with 9 bases lying between them. CDR3 nucleotides: TGTGCCAGCTCATCCGCGATAAATCAGCCCCAGCATTTT. This gives the protein CASSSAINQPQHF. Based on the CDR3 plus reference TRBV18 and TRBJ1-5, the full variable domain is NAGVMQNPRHLVRRRGQEARLRCSPMKGHSHVYWYRQLPEEGLKFMVYLQKENIIDESGMPKERFSAEFPKEGPSILRIQQVVRGDSAAYFCASSSAINQPQHFGDGTRLSIL.

V and J are TRBV5-4 and TRBJ1-5; 9 bases agree with TRBD1. In germline, CDR1 is SGHNT, CDR2 YYREEE (reference sequence). This CDR3 contains 13 residues. Trimming removed 4 bases from V and 5 bases from J; junction bases left unmatched: 1. The CDR3 sequence: CASSRQGDQPQHF. CDR3 nucleotide sequence: TGTGCCAGCAGCCGACAGGGGGATCAGCCCCAGCATTTT.

This clone was counted only a few times. This chain joins TRBV5-1 and TRBJ2-4, with D uncertain. This CDR3 has 13 amino acids. Trimming left V 0 bases short and J 4 bases short, with 5 bases between. Germline lookup yields CDR1 SGHRS and CDR2 YFSETQ. The CDR3 coding sequence is TGCGCCAGCAGCTTGGCAGTTAAAAACATTCAGTACTTC. Residues: CASSLAVKNIQYF. Complete variable domain (other parts from reference TRBV5-1 and TRBJ2-4): KAGVTQTPRYLIKTRGQQVTLSCSPISGHRSVSWYQQTPGQGLQFLFEYFSETQRNKGNFPGRFSGRQFSNSRSEMNVSTLELGDSALYLCASSLAVKNIQYFGAGTRLSVL.

The rearrangement links TRBV15 to TRBJ1-3; 7 nucleotides match TRBD1. CDR3 size: 17 residues. Germline CDR1 LNHNV, CDR2 YYDKDF (reference sequence). Trimming removed 2 bases from V and 0 bases from J; junction bases left unmatched: 7. This chain's CDR3 is CATSRPRDRGSGNTIYF. CDR3 DNA sequence: TGTGCCACCAGCAGACCCCGGGACAGAGGCTCTGGAAACACCATATATTTT.

This chain joins TRBV5-1 and TRBJ2-5; D is perhaps TRBD1 (5 bases). Germline CDR1 and CDR2: SGHRS and YFSETQ. Trimming pared 4 bases from V and 2 bases from J, leaving 9 bases between. CDR3 length: 13 amino acids. CDR3 sequence: CASSDRGQETQYF. CDR3 nucleotide sequence: TGCGCCAGCAGCGATAGGGGTCAAGAGACCCAGTACTTC. The entire variable domain, with the rest obtained from reference TRBV5-1 and TRBJ2-5, is as follows: KAGVTQTPRYLIKTRGQQVTLSCSPISGHRSVSWYQQTPGQGLQFLFEYFSETQRNKGNFPGRFSGRQFSNSRSEMNVSTLELGDSALYLCASSDRGQETQYFGPGTRLLVL.

The chain employs TRBV30 and TRBJ1-5; 9 positions match TRBD1. The germline V gene encodes CDR1 GTSNPN and CDR2 SVGIG (reference sequence). This CDR3 is 14 amino acids long. V shed 3 bases, J shed 3 bases, and the junction held 3 bases outside the gene matches. Written as DNA, the CDR3 is TGTGCCTGGAGGGGGACAGGGTTCAATCAGCCCCAGCATTTT. Protein: CAWRGTGFNQPQHF. The full variable domain, with the rest looked up from reference TRBV30 and TRBJ1-5, is SQTIHQWPATLVQPVGSPLSLECTVEGTSNPNLYWYRQAAGRGLQLLFYSVGIGQISSEVPQNLSASRPQDRQFILSSKKLLLSDSGFYLCAWRGTGFNQPQHFGDGTRLSIL.

The chain is built from TRBV19 and TRBJ2-4, with 9 bases identical to TRBD1. Germline trimming cut 3 bases from V and 7 bases from J; bases unmatched to any gene: 4. This CDR3 has 14 residues. CDR1 is LNHDA and CDR2 is SQIVND in the germline V gene (reference sequence). The CDR3 is CASSIRGQGNIQYF. Written as DNA, the CDR3 is TGTGCCAGTAGTATTAGGGGACAGGGCAACATTCAGTACTTC.

The chain has TRBV19 and TRBJ1-1; 7 positions agree with TRBD1. This CDR3 has 14 amino acids. After removal of 5 bases from V and 5 bases from J, the junction contained 8 bases not matched to a gene. In germline, CDR1 is LNHDA, CDR2 SQIVND (reference sequence). The CDR3 protein is CASSHQDRKTEAFF. The CDR3 coding sequence is TGTGCCAGTAGTCATCAGGACAGGAAGACTGAAGCTTTCTTT.

This chain connects TRBV6-5 to TRBJ2-2; possible D gene TRBD2, 5 bases. Looked up from germline, CDR1 is MNHEY and CDR2 is SVGAGI. The V end lost 6 bases, the J end lost 0 bases, and 11 bases lay between the germline ends. CDR3 size: 15 residues. For the CDR3, the DNA is TGTGCCAGCAGAGAGGGTGCCGCGAACACCGGGGAGCTGTTTTTT. Translating it yields CASREGAANTGELFF.

The chain links TRBV7-9 to TRBJ2-7; no definite D call. The germline V gene encodes CDR1 SEHNR and CDR2 FQNEAQ (reference sequence). Trimming stripped 7 bases from V and 7 bases from J, with 23 bases between. The CDR3 has 15 residues. CDR3 bases: TGTGCCAGCACCGGGTACTTTATAGGTTCCGGGGAGCAGTACGTC. Residues: CASTGYFIGSGEQYV.

The chain uses TRBV6-5 and TRBJ1-2; D possibly corresponds to TRBD1 (6 bases). Germline assignment: CDR1 MNHEY and CDR2 SVGAGI. Trimming shortened V by 7 bases and J by 0 bases, and 15 bases separated the two germline ends. CDR3 length: 15 residues. The DNA for the CDR3 is TGTGCCAGCACCTCAGACAGGAGGTCTAACTATGGCTACACCTTC. It is translated as CASTSDRRSNYGYTF.

The chain is built from TRBV6-6 and TRBJ1-5, with a tentative D call TRBD1 (6 bases). The CDR3 is made up of 16 amino acids. The V and J ends lost 5 bases and 0 bases respectively, with 14 bases between them. CDR1 is MNHNY and CDR2 is SVGAGI in the germline V gene (reference sequence). CDR3 in amino acids: CASSLSRTASNQPQHF. DNA for the CDR3: TGTGCCAGCAGTCTGTCACGGACAGCTAGCAATCAGCCCCAGCATTTT.

The chain is built from TRBV19 and TRBJ2-1; TRBD1 is a possible D gene (6 bases). Per germline, CDR1 LNHDA and CDR2 SQIVND (reference sequence). V lost 3 bases and J lost 2, with 11 bases in between. The CDR3 runs to 15 residues. The CDR3 region has the DNA TGTGCCAGTAGTATGGGGCAGGGGCCCTACAATGAGCAGTTCTTC. Amino acid sequence: CASSMGQGPYNEQFF.

The chain is built from TRBV7-9 and TRBJ1-5, with D perhaps matching TRBD1 (6 bases). V lost 5 bases to trimming and J lost 3 bases, with 17 bases between them. Per germline, CDR1 SEHNR and CDR2 FQNEAQ (reference sequence). This CDR3 comprises 16 residues. CDR3 region: CASSHSNNRDNQPQHF. The CDR3 nucleotides are TGTGCCAGCAGCCACTCAAATAACAGGGACAATCAGCCCCAGCATTTT.

The rearrangement uses TRBV5-1 and TRBJ1-5; weak D call: TRBD1 (6 bases). Germline V gives CDR1 SGHRS, CDR2 YFSETQ. Trimming stripped 0 bases from V and 4 bases from J, with 11 bases between. CDR3 length: 15 residues. The CDR3 DNA follows: TGCGCCAGCAGCTTGGAAGGGGGACATAATCAGCCCCAGCATTTT. It encodes CASSLEGGHNQPQHF.

In its sample, this clone was seen once. The junction departs from germline at one end; a sequencing error may be responsible. The chain is built from TRBV10-3 and TRBJ1-2, with 7 bases lining up with TRBD1. Germline V gives CDR1 ENHRY, CDR2 SYGVKD. This CDR3 spans 14 amino acids. The CDR3 DNA sequence: TGTGCCATCAGTGAGTCGACAGGGTACTACGGCTACACCTTC. Residues: CAISESTGYYGYTF.

The chain couples TRBV11-2 to TRBJ1-1; 9 nucleotides align to TRBD1. The junction had 2 bases not matched to a gene; V was cut back by 4 bases and J by 11 bases. The CDR3 runs to 11 residues. Germline CDR1 SGHAT, CDR2 FQNNGV. CDR3 amino acids: CASSSGQGAFF. The CDR3 coding sequence is TGTGCCAGCAGCTCCGGACAGGGGGCTTTCTTT.

Here the CDR3 reads CASRPDRGVLGSPLHF. CDR3 nucleotides: TGTGCCAGCAGGCCGGACAGGGGAGTTTTGGGTTCACCCCTCCACTTT. The chain joins TRBV7-9 to TRBJ1-6; 9 nucleotides align to TRBD1. The CDR3 sequence is 16 residues long. Germline CDR1 reads SEHNR; CDR2 reads FQNEAQ (reference sequence). V was clipped by 6 bases and J by 9 bases; unmatched bases: 12.

This clone was recorded only once. The rearrangement links TRBV7-9 to TRBJ2-7, with no clear D. From germline, CDR1 is SEHNR and CDR2 FQNEAQ (reference sequence). The V end lost 2 bases, the J end lost 3 bases, and 5 bases lay between the germline ends. The length of the CDR3 is 12 residues. The CDR3 spells CASSLSHYEQYF. CDR3 nucleotide sequence: TGTGCCAGCAGCTTATCCCACTACGAGCAGTACTTC.

The V gene is TRBV5-4, the J gene TRBJ2-1; TRBD2 agrees at 10 bases. V lost 4 bases to trimming and J lost 3 bases; unmatched junction nucleotides: 7. Germline values: CDR1 SGHNT, CDR2 YYREEE (reference sequence). The CDR3 loop spans 16 amino acids. The chain's CDR3 is CASSRASGSIYNEQFF. The CDR3 DNA reads as TGTGCCAGCAGCAGGGCTAGCGGGAGTATCTACAATGAGCAGTTCTTC.

V gene TRBV10-3 combines with J gene TRBJ1-1; a possible D gene is TRBD1 (6 bases). The length of the CDR3 is 14 residues. Germline values: CDR1 ENHRY, CDR2 SYGVKD. V lost 2 bases and J 1 base, leaving 8 bases between the germline ends. The DNA for the CDR3 is TGTGCCATCAGTGAGCGGGGACAGAACACTGAAGCTTTCTTT. As protein: CAISERGQNTEAFF.

The chain joins TRBV6-5 to TRBJ1-1; 9 bases line up with TRBD1. The length of the CDR3 is 13 residues. V was clipped by 0 bases and J by 10 bases; unmatched bases: 3. Germline V gene lookup returns CDR1 MNHEY and CDR2 SVGAGI. Here the CDR3 reads CASSYSTGGRAFF. Written as DNA, the CDR3 is TGTGCCAGCAGTTACTCGACAGGGGGGAGAGCTTTCTTT.

The chain recombines TRBV6-4 with TRBJ2-1, with D perhaps TRBD2 (6 bases). Germline loops: CDR1 MRHNA, CDR2 SNTAGT. V was pared by 3 bases and J by 5 bases, with 14 bases between. The CDR3 contains 15 residues. The chain's CDR3 is CASSEMEGGDNEQFF. The CDR3 DNA follows: TGTGCCAGCAGTGAAATGGAGGGAGGCGACAATGAGCAGTTCTTC.